This entry features one TCR beta chain sequence. Assay: immunoSEQ multiplex PCR; the TCRdb copy retains only in-frame clones and omits some. The sample yields 20,000 to 25,000 clones, about 80% seen once. These data originate in a study of OX40 agonist ivuxolimab in advanced cancers. Per germline, CDR1 SGHAT and CDR2 FQNNGV. V dropped 3 bases and J dropped 4; count of bases not matched to a gene: 8. The CDR3 length is 15 residues. Specimen: CD4+ or CD8+ T cells sorted from blood, collected in a trial of the OX40 agonist ivuxolimab. The receptor was derived from an adult with an advanced solid tumor such as melanoma, head and neck, liver or kidney cancer. V and J are TRBV11-2 and TRBJ2-5, with 7 nucleotides matching TRBD2. CDR3 sequence: CASSFMAGEPETQYF. CDR3 DNA sequence: TGTGCCAGCAGCTTTATGGCGGGAGAGCCAGAGACCCAGTACTTC. The variable domain in full, with the rest retrieved from reference TRBV11-2 and TRBJ2-5, is EAGVAQSPRYKIIEKRQSVAFWCNPISGHATLYWYQQILGQGPKLLIQFQNNGVVDDSQLPKDRFSAERLKGVDSTLKIQPAKLEDSAVYLCASSFMAGEPETQYFGPGTRLLVL.